A selection of T cell receptor beta chains follows, all from one sample in a study of CD8 T cells in Susac syndrome. TCRdb ran MiXCR on the immunoSEQ multiplex PCR reads and lists one entry per CDR3 protein. The sample has 150,000 to 200,000 distinct CDR3 sequences; roughly 95% are singletons. Sequencing used CD4+ T cells from PBMCs. These receptors were obtained from a human donor with Susac syndrome. Each CDR3 is given with its conserved first and last residue. The D gene is left open where the match is weak. Size is omitted from some rows. Given values are once, few, many or a class for expanded clones.

v_gene,d_gene,j_gene,abundance,CDR3aa,CDR3nt
TRBV28,.,TRBJ2-7,.,CASSQAHITLSYEQYF,TGTGCCAGCAGCCAAGCGCATATTACACTCTCCTACGAGCAGTACTTC
TRBV27,.,TRBJ1-5,.,CASSSFNQPQHF,TGTGCCAGCAGTTCCTTCAATCAGCCCCAGCATTTT
TRBV6-1,.,TRBJ1-1,.,CASSEGEFEAFF,TGTGCCAGCAGTGAGGGGGAGTTCGAAGCTTTCTTT
TRBV2,TRBD1,TRBJ1-2,.,CASSERDRYYGYTF,TGTGCCAGCAGTGAAAGGGACAGGTACTATGGCTACACCTTC
TRBV6-2/TRBV6-3,TRBD2,TRBJ2-3,once,CASSYSSGGTDTQYF,TGTGCCAGCAGTTACTCGAGCGGGGGAACAGATACGCAGTATTTT
TRBV28,.,TRBJ2-3,.,CASIPSIAVTGFDTQYF,TGTGCCAGCATCCCTAGTATAGCGGTGACGGGGTTTGATACGCAGTATTTT
TRBV28,TRBD1,TRBJ2-5,.,CASSLSGQGTQYF,TGTGCCAGCAGTTTATCGGGACAGGGGACCCAGTACTTC
TRBV10-3,TRBD1,TRBJ2-5,.,CAIGTGQETQYF,TGTGCCATCGGGACAGGGCAAGAGACCCAGTACTTC
TRBV29-1,.,TRBJ2-3,.,CSVEVDTQYF,TGCAGCGTTGAGGTAGATACGCAGTATTTT
TRBV11-2,.,TRBJ2-3,.,CASRGRRDTQYF,TGTGCCAGCAGAGGGAGACGGGATACGCAGTATTTT
TRBV20-1,.,TRBJ2-1,.,CSARLDNEQFF,TGCAGTGCTAGACTTGACAATGAGCAGTTCTTC
TRBV12-3/TRBV12-4,.,TRBJ2-7,.,CASSLGTPSGAQYF,TGTGCCAGCAGTTTAGGGACTCCAAGTGGGGCGCAGTACTTC
TRBV4-1,.,TRBJ2-2,few,CASSPGQRSTGELFF,TGCGCCAGCAGCCCAGGACAGAGGAGCACCGGGGAGCTGTTTTTT
TRBV7-8,.,TRBJ1-2,.,CASSFMGSQPYGYTF,TGTGCCAGCAGCTTTATGGGTTCACAGCCCTATGGCTACACCTTC
TRBV3-1,.,TRBJ2-6,.,CASSQGGGPGANVLTF,TGTGCCAGCAGCCAAGGGGGGGGGCCTGGGGCCAACGTCCTGACTTTC
TRBV30,.,TRBJ2-1,.,CAWSVPGHSNNEQFF,TGTGCCTGGAGTGTACCAGGGCATTCTAACAATGAGCAGTTCTTC
TRBV3-1,.,TRBJ2-1,.,CASSDTSAGSYNEQFF,TGTGCCAGCAGCGATACTAGTGCTGGCTCCTACAATGAGCAGTTCTTC
TRBV29-1,.,TRBJ2-5,once,CSAGRGDGGKTQYF,TGCAGCGCCGGAAGGGGCGATGGAGGGAAGACCCAGTACTTC
TRBV2,.,TRBJ2-7,.,CASSASGAYEQYF,TGTGCCAGCAGTGCAAGCGGCGCCTACGAGCAGTACTTC
TRBV5-4,TRBD2,TRBJ2-5,.,CASSSTSGGWETQYF,TGTGCCAGCAGCTCGACTAGCGGGGGATGGGAGACCCAGTACTTC
TRBV5-1,TRBD2,TRBJ2-5,.,CASRHRLAGGLEETQYF,TGCGCCAGCAGGCATAGACTAGCGGGGGGCCTCGAAGAGACCCAGTACTTC
TRBV7-3,.,TRBJ2-5,once,CASSAGTKETQYF,TGTGCCAGCAGCGCCGGGACAAAAGAGACCCAGTACTTC
TRBV25-1,.,TRBJ1-1,.,CASSEVAGRGNTEAFF,TGTGCCAGCAGTGAAGTCGCAGGGAGGGGGAACACTGAAGCTTTCTTT
TRBV6-2/TRBV6-3,.,TRBJ1-2,.,CASSFGTSYGYTF,TGTGCCAGCAGCTTTGGGACATCCTATGGCTACACCTTC
TRBV7-3,TRBD2,TRBJ2-3,.,CASSRAGVLDTQYF,TGTGCCAGCAGCCGAGCGGGGGTACTAGATACGCAGTATTTT
TRBV2,.,TRBJ2-1,.,CASSEGGSSYNEQFF,TGTGCCAGCAGTGAAGGCGGAAGCTCCTACAATGAGCAGTTCTTC
TRBV25-1,.,TRBJ2-7,.,CASSEVPNYEQYF,TGTGCCAGCAGTGAAGTCCCCAACTACGAGCAGTACTTC
TRBV7-3,.,TRBJ2-3,.,CASSLGSYTDTQYF,TGTGCCAGCAGCTTAGGGAGTTACACAGATACGCAGTATTTT
TRBV11-1,.,TRBJ2-2,.,CASSPGGKFGRDTGELFF,TGTGCCAGCAGCCCGGGCGGAAAATTCGGCCGAGACACCGGGGAGCTGTTTTTT
TRBV18,TRBD1,TRBJ2-1,.,CASSPSPGQGASDEQFF,TGTGCCAGCTCACCATCGCCGGGACAGGGGGCGTCAGATGAGCAGTTCTTC
TRBV12-3/TRBV12-4,.,TRBJ2-1,.,CASSLRGGRSNEQFF,TGTGCCAGCAGCTTACGTGGGGGCCGGAGTAATGAGCAGTTCTTC
TRBV20-1,.,TRBJ2-1,.,CSLPGRTKNEQFF,TGCAGTCTACCCGGGAGAACAAAAAATGAGCAGTTCTTC
TRBV6-1,TRBD1,TRBJ1-2,.,CASSLDRASTNYGYTF,TGTGCCAGCAGTCTAGACAGGGCTTCAACCAACTATGGCTACACCTTC
TRBV4-2,.,TRBJ2-2,.,CASSQEAPGAGTGELFF,TGTGCCAGCAGCCAAGAGGCTCCCGGGGCCGGCACCGGGGAGCTGTTTTTT
TRBV12-5,.,TRBJ2-5,.,CASGTAGETQYF,TGTGCTAGTGGGACGGCGGGGGAGACCCAGTACTTC
TRBV29-1,.,TRBJ1-1,.,CSVECEAENTEAFF,TGCAGCGTTGAGTGTGAGGCCGAGAACACTGAAGCTTTCTTT
TRBV5-7,TRBD1,TRBJ1-1,.,CASSLASGGMNTEAFF,TGTGCCAGCAGCTTGGCCTCAGGGGGGATGAACACTGAAGCTTTCTTT
TRBV7-2,.,TRBJ2-7,.,CASSFRVEQYF,TGTGCCAGCAGCTTTCGAGTGGAGCAGTACTTC
TRBV5-1,.,TRBJ2-7,.,CASSAEGPEQYF,TGCGCCAGCAGCGCGGAAGGACCGGAGCAGTACTTC
TRBV20-1,TRBD2,TRBJ2-4,.,CSAAPGGGNIQYF,TGCAGTGCCGCACCGGGGGGAGGGAACATTCAGTACTTC
TRBV3-1,TRBD2,TRBJ2-5,.,CASNRAGDRGAQYF,TGTGCCAGCAATCGAGCGGGGGACCGGGGGGCCCAGTACTTC
TRBV10-3,.,TRBJ2-3,.,CAISWTASTDTQYF,TGTGCCATCAGCTGGACAGCTAGCACAGATACGCAGTATTTT
TRBV7-2,.,TRBJ2-1,.,CASSSKPGLVGGEQFF,TGTGCCAGCAGCTCTAAACCTGGACTAGTAGGGGGTGAGCAGTTCTTC
TRBV29-1,.,TRBJ1-1,.,CSVGDSSEAFF,TGCAGCGTTGGCGACAGCTCTGAAGCTTTCTTT
TRBV12-3/TRBV12-4,TRBD1,TRBJ2-1,.,CASRLGQGSEQFF,TGTGCCAGCAGATTGGGACAGGGCAGTGAGCAGTTCTTC
TRBV4-1,.,TRBJ2-7,.,CASSQSPGQGGLNYEQYF,TGCGCCAGCAGCCAATCCCCCGGGCAGGGGGGCCTAAACTACGAGCAGTACTTC
TRBV20-1,.,TRBJ1-2,.,CSARHGSNYGYTF,TGCAGTGCTAGGCACGGTAGTAACTATGGCTACACCTTC
TRBV27,.,TRBJ1-2,.,CASSLKGNGYTF,TGTGCCAGCAGTTTAAAAGGGAATGGCTACACCTTC
TRBV28,.,TRBJ2-5,.,CASSLNRNQETQYF,TGTGCCAGCAGTTTAAACCGCAACCAAGAGACCCAGTACTTC
TRBV2,.,TRBJ2-3,.,CASTQREGWDTQYF,TGTGCCAGCACCCAACGAGAGGGATGGGATACGCAGTATTTT
TRBV3-1,TRBD1,TRBJ2-3,.,CASSHRQGRTDTQYF,TGTGCCAGCAGCCATAGACAGGGGCGCACAGATACGCAGTATTTT
TRBV9,.,TRBJ2-5,.,CASSVDQGSQETQYF,TGTGCCAGCAGCGTAGACCAGGGGTCCCAAGAGACCCAGTACTTC
TRBV3-1,.,TRBJ1-1,once,CASSQEGLEAFF,TGTGCCAGCAGCCAAGAAGGACTTGAAGCTTTCTTT
TRBV9,.,TRBJ1-1,.,CASSVAGLGVNTEAFF,TGTGCCAGCAGCGTAGCAGGGTTAGGCGTGAACACTGAAGCTTTCTTT
TRBV18,TRBD1,TRBJ2-6,.,CASSPLSGQGASGANVLTF,TGTGCCAGCTCACCACTCTCGGGACAGGGAGCCTCTGGGGCCAACGTCCTGACTTTC
TRBV30,.,TRBJ1-5,.,CAWNTGNQPQHF,TGTGCCTGGAATACCGGGAATCAGCCCCAGCATTTT
TRBV6-1,.,TRBJ1-2,.,CASSRLMAGTSGYTF,TGTGCCAGCAGTCGTCTTATGGCAGGGACTTCGGGCTACACCTTC